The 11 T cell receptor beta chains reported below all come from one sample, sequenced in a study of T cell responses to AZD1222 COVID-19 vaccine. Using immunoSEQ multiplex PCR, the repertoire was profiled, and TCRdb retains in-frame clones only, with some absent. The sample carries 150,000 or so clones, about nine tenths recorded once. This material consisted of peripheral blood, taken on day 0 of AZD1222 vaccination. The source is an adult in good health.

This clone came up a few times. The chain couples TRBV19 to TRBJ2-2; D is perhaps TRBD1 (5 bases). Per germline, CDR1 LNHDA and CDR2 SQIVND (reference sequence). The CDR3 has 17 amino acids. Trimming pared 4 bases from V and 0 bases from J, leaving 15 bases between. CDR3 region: CASSTQDPGTNTGELFF. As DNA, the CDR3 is TGTGCCAGTAGTACCCAAGACCCAGGGACGAACACCGGGGAGCTGTTTTTT.

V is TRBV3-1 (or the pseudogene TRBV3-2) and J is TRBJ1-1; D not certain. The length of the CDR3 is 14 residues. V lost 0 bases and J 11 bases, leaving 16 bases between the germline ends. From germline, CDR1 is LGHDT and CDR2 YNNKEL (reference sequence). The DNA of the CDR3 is TGTGCCAGCAGCCAAGATCCGATCGTGGGTGGGGCTTTCTTT. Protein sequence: CASSQDPIVGGAFF.

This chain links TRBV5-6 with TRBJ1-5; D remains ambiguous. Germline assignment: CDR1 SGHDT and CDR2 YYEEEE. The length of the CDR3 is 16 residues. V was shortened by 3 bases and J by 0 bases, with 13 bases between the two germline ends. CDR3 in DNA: TGTGCCAGCAGCTCGCCCGCGGACCATAGCAATCAGCCCCAGCATTTT. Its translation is CASSSPADHSNQPQHF.

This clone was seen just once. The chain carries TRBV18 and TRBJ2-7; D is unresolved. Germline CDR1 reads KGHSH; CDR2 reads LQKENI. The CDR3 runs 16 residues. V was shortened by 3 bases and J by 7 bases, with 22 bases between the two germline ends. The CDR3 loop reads CASSPLDGGQYGEQYF. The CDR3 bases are TGTGCCAGCTCACCTCTGGACGGCGGCCAATATGGGGAGCAGTACTTC. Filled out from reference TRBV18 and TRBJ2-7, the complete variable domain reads NAGVMQNPRHLVRRRGQEARLRCSPMKGHSHVYWYRQLPEEGLKFMVYLQKENIIDESGMPKERFSAEFPKEGPSILRIQQVVRGDSAAYFCASSPLDGGQYGEQYFGPGTRLTVT.

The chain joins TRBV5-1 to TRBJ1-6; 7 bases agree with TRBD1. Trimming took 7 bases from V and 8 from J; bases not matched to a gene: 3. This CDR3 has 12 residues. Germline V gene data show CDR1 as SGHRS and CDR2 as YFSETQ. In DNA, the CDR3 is TGCGCCAGCCGACAGGGAGATTCACCCCTCCACTTT. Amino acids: CASRQGDSPLHF.

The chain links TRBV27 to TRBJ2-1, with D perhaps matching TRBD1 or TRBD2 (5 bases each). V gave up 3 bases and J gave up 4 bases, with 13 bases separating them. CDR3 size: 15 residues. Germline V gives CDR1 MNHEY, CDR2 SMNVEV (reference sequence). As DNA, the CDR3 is TGTGCCAGCAGTTTGGACGGGGCTCTATACAATGAGCAGTTCTTC. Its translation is CASSLDGALYNEQFF.

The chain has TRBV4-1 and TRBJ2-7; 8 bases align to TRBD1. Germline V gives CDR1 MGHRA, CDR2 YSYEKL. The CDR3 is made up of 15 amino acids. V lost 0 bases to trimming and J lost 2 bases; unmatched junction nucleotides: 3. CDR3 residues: CASSQDRTGTYEQYF. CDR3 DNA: TGCGCCAGCAGCCAAGACAGGACAGGGACCTACGAGCAGTACTTC.

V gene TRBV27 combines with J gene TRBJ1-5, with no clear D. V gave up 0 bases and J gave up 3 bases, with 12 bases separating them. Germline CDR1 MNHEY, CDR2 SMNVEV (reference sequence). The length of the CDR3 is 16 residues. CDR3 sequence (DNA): TGTGCCAGCAGTTTATCGGGGATGTTCGTCAATCAGCCCCAGCATTTT. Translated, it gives CASSLSGMFVNQPQHF.

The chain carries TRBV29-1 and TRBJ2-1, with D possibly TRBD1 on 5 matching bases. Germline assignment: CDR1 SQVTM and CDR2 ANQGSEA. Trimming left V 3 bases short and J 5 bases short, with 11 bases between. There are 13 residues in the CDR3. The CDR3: CSVDWTFDNEQFF. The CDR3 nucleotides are TGCAGCGTTGACTGGACATTTGACAATGAGCAGTTCTTC.

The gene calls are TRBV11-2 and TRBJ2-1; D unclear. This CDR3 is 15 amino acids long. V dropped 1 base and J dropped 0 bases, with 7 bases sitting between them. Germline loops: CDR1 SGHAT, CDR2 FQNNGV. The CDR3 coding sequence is TGTGCCAGCAGCTTAGGGACGAGCTCCTACAATGAGCAGTTCTTC. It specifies CASSLGTSSYNEQFF.

The CDR3 bases are TGTGCCAGCAGCCGCTCGGGACTAGCGGGGGTCACCGGGGAGCTGTTTTTT. It specifies CASSRSGLAGVTGELFF. The chain links TRBV3-1 (or the pseudogene TRBV3-2) to TRBJ2-2; 14 bases line up with TRBD2. Germline V gene sequence: CDR1 LGHDT, CDR2 YNNKEL (reference sequence). The J segment lost 4 bases and the V segment lost 4 bases, leaving 5 bases of the junction unmatched. The CDR3 totals 17 residues.